Sequencing of this T cell receptor (beta chain) was carried out in a study of blood T cell repertoires in COVID-19 (dated by TCRdb to the early 2020s). Regarding the research as a whole: Collaborator samples came from the United States, Italy and Spain and covered acute and convalescent phases of COVID-19. Nearly every sample came with metadata listing a de-identified subject ID, COVID-19 status, age in years and sex. The repertoires were released in a freely available public database meant as a resource for research on the immune response to SARS-CoV-2. Samples came from the ongoing ImmuneRACE study (first 160 participants) plus 1,254 subjects from 6 global collaborators. Where available, HLA class I and class II types were obtained from metadata supplied by the sample provider rather than from assay-based typing. The prospective study material was composed of cDNA or gDNA derived from T cells, B-cell-depleted T cells, or PBMCs. Subjects who had been exposed to COVID-19, were actively infected with it, or had recovered from it provided the deeply sampled blood TCRbeta repertoires that made up the dataset.

TCRbeta CDR3 regions were amplified from genomic DNA using the immunoSEQ Assay, a bias-controlled multiplex PCR. Per the original workflow: Nucleated cell counts per sample were estimated from amplification of reference gene primers within the assay. Sequence reads were collapsed and filtered to measure the absolute abundance of every unique TCRbeta CDR3 rearrangement. For each sample, productive Simpson clonality was calculated by taking the square root of Simpson's diversity index across productive rearrangements. Imported from immuneACCESS, the table was reduced by TCRdb to in-frame sequences with V and J called. These copies leave out some clones; in studies compared against another copy, an unresolved V gene accounts for under half, and the cause of the remainder is not known. That table supplies the V and J calls and clone size; D and trimming were determined from the DNA. The sample data list 230,000 or so clones, and 84% of these were observed just once. In total, the top ten clones hold 2% to 2.5% of the sample.

The paper's findings and limits, for the study overall: The amount of clinical and demographic metadata varied by source and participant and was provided uncurated.

Unmatched junction bases come to 7, with V trimmed by 5 bases and J by 5 bases. CDR1 and CDR2 (SEHNR, FQNEAQ) derive from the germline V gene (reference sequence). The CDR3, from cysteine to phenylalanine, totals 16 residues. Only the CDR3 DNA stays, 48 bases, in frame from base 1. Another Seattle source contributed samples from volunteer blood donors who had recovered from COVID-19. The collaborating institutions used their own protocols to collect whole blood in K2EDTA tubes. Collaborator samples were shipped for TCRbeta analysis as frozen whole blood, isolated PBMCs, or DNA extracted from either sample type. A word on this clone: The antigen this receptor binds is unknown. Base qualities are missing; no much larger clone stands one base away.

The V and J segments used are TRBV7-9 and TRBJ2-1, and TRBD2 matches 12 of the central bases. This clonotype was sampled from a man aged 35 to 55 who had recovered from COVID-19. The material sequenced was peripheral blood. Here the CDR3 is given as CASSPRGLAGNNEQFF. The DNA sequence follows: TGTGCCAGCAGCCCCAGAGGACTAGCGGGGAACAATGAGCAGTTCTTC.